The entry below describes one T cell receptor (beta chain). These data originate in a study of blood T cells in healthy people across ages. The CDR3 is made up of 14 amino acids. The V segment lost 7 bases and the J segment 6 bases; nucleotides outside the gene matches: 11. The germline V gene encodes CDR1 MNHNY and CDR2 SVGAGI (reference sequence). Sample-barcoded 5' priming and a J-beta primer mix drove a second PCR of 7 to 11 cycles. Tagging of each cDNA molecule was performed by a template-switch adaptor with 12 random nucleotides. A single record per CDR3 protein comes from TCRdb applying MiXCR to the 5' RACE reads. The data hold about 1.1 million distinct CDR3 sequences, with 30% to 40% observed a single time.

The TCR comes from a man aged 18 to 30 in good health. The gene calls are TRBV6-6 and TRBJ2-5; 7 bases align to TRBD1. Sequenced sample: blood. The CDR3 loop is CASTPTGKLQTQYF. The DNA of the CDR3 is TGTGCCAGCACTCCGACAGGGAAGTTACAGACCCAGTACTTC.